The following is a TCR beta chain sequence with its context. Its antigen is currently unknown. This sample is part of a study of OX40 agonist ivuxolimab in advanced cancers. Study-level information: Patients assigned to dose escalation were diagnosed with hepatocellular carcinoma, melanoma, renal cell or head and neck cancer.

The repertoire was sequenced with immunoSEQ multiplex PCR; TCRdb's copy has only in-frame clones and lacks some. The profile shows roughly 40,000 clones, approximately 86% of them singletons. The CDR3 loop spans 14 amino acids. Per the germline V gene, CDR1 is MGHRA and CDR2 is YSYEKL. V was clipped by 0 bases and J by 5 bases, with 10 bases between them. Whole-study results and caveats: Antigen specificity was not determined for the expanded peripheral T cells.

Blood was sampled at baseline, cycle 4 day 1, and cycle 7 day 1. The receptor was isolated from an adult with an advanced solid tumor such as melanoma, head and neck, liver or kidney cancer. This chain joins TRBV4-1 and TRBJ1-2, with D perhaps TRBD1 (5 bases). Specimen: CD4+ or CD8+ T cells sorted from blood, collected in a trial of the OX40 agonist ivuxolimab. The CDR3 DNA reads TGCGCCAGCAGCCAAGAGGGGGTGGTTTATGGCTACACCTTC. This sequence encodes CASSQEGVVYGYTF.